The 20 T cell receptor beta chains below were found in one sample sequenced in a study of blood T cell repertoires in COVID-19. The repertoire was sequenced with immunoSEQ multiplex PCR; TCRdb's copy has only in-frame clones and lacks some. Among 150,000 to 200,000 clones listed, over 80% were seen once. Sequencing was carried out using PBMCs or T cells enriched from blood (not recorded which). Receptors were obtained from a woman in her thirties who had been exposed to COVID-19.

The chain is built from TRBV15 and TRBJ2-6; a weak D match, TRBD2 (7 bases). Trimming took off 7 bases at V and 2 bases at J, with 12 bases between the two ends. CDR1 is LNHNV and CDR2 is YYDKDF in the germline V gene (reference sequence). The CDR3 is made up of 15 amino acids. The CDR3 loop is CATTEGGTGANVLTF. The CDR3 coding sequence is TGTGCCACCACCGAGGGGGGGACTGGGGCCAACGTCCTGACTTTC.

The gene calls are TRBV5-4 and TRBJ2-2, with D perhaps TRBD1 (5 bases). Germline V gene data show CDR1 as SGHNT and CDR2 as YYREEE (reference sequence). V dropped 4 bases and J dropped 1 base, with 11 bases sitting between them. CDR3 size: 15 residues. DNA for the CDR3: TGTGCCAGCAGCGACATGGGGCAGAACACCGGGGAGCTGTTTTTT. The encoded protein is CASSDMGQNTGELFF.

This clone was seen a few times. The J gene is TRBJ1-1, the V gene TRBV2; D gene uncertain. V was clipped by 8 bases and J by 2 bases, with 12 bases between them. Germline CDR1 is SNHLY and CDR2 is FYNNEI. The CDR3 has 13 amino acids. The CDR3 region is CASAYEDNTEAFF. CDR3 in DNA: TGTGCCAGCGCCTACGAAGATAACACTGAAGCTTTCTTT.

The chain has TRBV27 and TRBJ2-1; 7 bases agree with TRBD2. The germline V gene encodes CDR1 MNHEY and CDR2 SMNVEV (reference sequence). V dropped 4 bases and J dropped 10; count of bases not matched to a gene: 10. The CDR3 runs to 14 residues. The CDR3 reads CASSSRTLGLEQFF. The CDR3 DNA sequence: TGTGCCAGCAGTTCGAGGACCCTGGGACTAGAGCAGTTCTTC.

The V call is TRBV10-1, the J call TRBJ1-2; 7 bases are a match to TRBD1. The V gene end was trimmed by 8 bases and the J gene end by 4 bases; junction bases not matched to a gene: 4. Germline-derived CDR1 and CDR2 are WNHNN and SYGVQD (reference sequence). The CDR3 runs 12 residues. The CDR3, as DNA: TGCGCCAGCGGGGACAGTGGCTATGGCTACACCTTC. Amino acid sequence: CASGDSGYGYTF.

CDR3 protein: CASSQGQGEWTSYEQYF. CDR3 nucleotides: TGTGCCAGCAGCCAGGGACAGGGGGAATGGACCTCCTACGAGCAGTACTTC. The J gene is TRBJ2-7, the V gene TRBV3-1 (or the pseudogene TRBV3-2); the match to TRBD1 covers 11 bases. CDR1 is LGHDT, CDR2 YNNKEL, per germline (reference sequence). The CDR3 has 17 residues. V was pared by 3 bases and J by 0 bases, with 7 bases of the junction left unmatched.

J is TRBJ2-5 and V is TRBV5-5, with D perhaps TRBD1 (5 bases). The V gene's germline CDR1 is SGHKS and CDR2 YYEKEE (reference sequence). Trimming took 2 bases from V and 3 from J, leaving 11 bases between them. The CDR3 length is 14 residues. The CDR3 is CASSFDNRKETQYF. DNA of the CDR3: TGTGCCAGCAGCTTTGACAACAGGAAAGAGACCCAGTACTTC.

The chain joins TRBV30 to TRBJ1-5, with a possible D match to TRBD1 (5 bases). This CDR3 is 12 amino acids long. V lost 5 bases and J lost 4, with 9 bases in between. Germline assignment: CDR1 GTSNPN and CDR2 SVGIG (reference sequence). CDR3 sequence reads: CAWGGGNQPQHF. CDR3 DNA sequence: TGTGCCTGGGGGGGAGGTAATCAGCCCCAGCATTTT.

This clone was seen a single time. The rearrangement joins TRBV7-2 to TRBJ2-1; TRBD2 matches at 8 bases. V shed 4 bases and J 0 bases; nucleotides not matched to a gene: 5. The CDR3 totals 16 residues. Germline V gene data show CDR1 as SGHTA and CDR2 as FQGNSA. CDR3 residues: CASSYGLARSYNEQFF. The CDR3 region has the DNA TGTGCCAGCAGCTACGGACTAGCTCGCTCCTACAATGAGCAGTTCTTC.

The J gene is TRBJ2-7, the V gene TRBV5-1; D is perhaps TRBD1 (5 bases). The germline V gene has CDR1 SGHRS and CDR2 YFSETQ. The CDR3 extends over 16 amino acids. Trimming shortened V by 0 bases and J by 1 base, and 14 bases separated the two germline ends. DNA for the CDR3: TGCGCCAGCAGCTTGGAGGCAGGACACGCTTCCTACGAGCAGTACTTC. Its protein product is CASSLEAGHASYEQYF.

This chain uses TRBV7-2 with TRBJ1-1; maybe TRBD1 (5 bases). V was pared by 3 bases and J by 3 bases, with 14 bases between. Germline assignment: CDR1 SGHTA and CDR2 FQGNSA. CDR3 size: 15 residues. The CDR3 is CASSFGDSVDTEAFF. CDR3 bases: TGTGCCAGCAGCTTTGGGGACTCGGTTGACACTGAAGCTTTCTTT.

The gene calls are TRBV12-3 or TRBV12-4 and TRBJ1-1, with unresolved D. V was shortened by 3 bases and J by 7 bases, with 9 bases between the two germline ends. The CDR3 is 12 amino acids. The CDR3 DNA reads as TGTGCCAGCAGTTTGGGCGGAGGTGAAGCTTTCTTT. Translated, it gives CASSLGGGEAFF.

The CDR3 loop reads CASRQGGYEQYF. CDR3 DNA sequence: TGTGCCAGCAGACAGGGGGGCTACGAGCAGTACTTC. The J gene is TRBJ2-7, the V gene TRBV12-3 or TRBV12-4, with TRBD1 identical over 8 bases. This CDR3 spans 12 amino acids. J lost 3 bases, V lost 6 bases, and 1 base had no gene match.

V and J are TRBV4-3 and TRBJ1-6; 7 nucleotides align to TRBD1. The germline gives CDR1 LGHNA, CDR2 YSLEER. V shed 6 bases, J shed 4 bases, and the junction held 9 bases outside the gene matches. The CDR3 contains 16 residues. The CDR3 DNA reads TGCGCCAGCAGTCTCGATCCGGGACAGTATAATTCACCCCTCCACTTT. As protein: CASSLDPGQYNSPLHF.

This clone was observed a single time. The V gene is TRBV6-2 or TRBV6-3, the J gene TRBJ2-3, with D maybe TRBD2 (5 bases). The CDR3 has 14 residues. Germline V gives CDR1 MNHEY, CDR2 SVGEGT. The V end lost 2 bases, the J end lost 3 bases, and 9 bases lay between the germline ends. Here the CDR3 reads CASSYEGGTDTQYF. The CDR3 DNA reads as TGTGCCAGCAGTTACGAGGGTGGGACAGATACGCAGTATTTT.

V is TRBV7-6 and J is TRBJ1-4; D gene ambiguous. Trimming pared 0 bases from V and 11 bases from J, leaving 13 bases between. The CDR3 totals 14 residues. Per the germline V gene, CDR1 is SGHVS and CDR2 is FNYEAQ. CDR3: CASSLAGGQKKLFF. The CDR3 bases are TGTGCCAGCAGCTTAGCGGGTGGGCAAAAGAAACTGTTTTTT. The complete variable domain, with remaining parts taken from reference TRBV7-6 and TRBJ1-4, reads GAGVSQSPRYKVTKRGQDVALRCDPISGHVSLYWYRQALGQGPEFLTYFNYEAQQDKSGLPNDRFSAERPEGSISTLTIQRTEQRDSAMYRCASSLAGGQKKLFFGSGTQLSVL.

The rearrangement joins TRBV27 to TRBJ1-1; D ambiguous. This CDR3 region has 13 residues. Trimming left V 3 bases short and J 1 base short, with 6 bases between. Per the germline V gene, CDR1 is MNHEY and CDR2 is SMNVEV (reference sequence). The CDR3 loop reads CASSFRGNTEAFF. Written as DNA, the CDR3 is TGTGCCAGCAGTTTTCGGGGGAACACTGAAGCTTTCTTT.

The J gene is TRBJ1-6, the V gene TRBV14, with no clear D. Germline V gene sequence: CDR1 SGHDN, CDR2 FVKESK. V was cut by 1 base and J by 9 bases, with 13 bases left in between. CDR3 size: 15 residues. The CDR3 reads CASSQVEGIRSPLHF. CDR3 bases: TGTGCCAGCAGCCAAGTGGAGGGAATCCGTTCACCCCTCCACTTT.

V is TRBV11-2 and J is TRBJ1-2; tentatively, D is TRBD1 (5 bases). Germline lookup yields CDR1 SGHAT and CDR2 FQNNGV. The CDR3 runs to 13 residues. Trimming stripped 1 base from V and 3 bases from J, with 6 bases between. The CDR3 coding sequence is TGTGCCAGCAGCTTAGGACAGTACTATGGCTACACCTTC. Translated: CASSLGQYYGYTF.

The chain has TRBV7-9 and TRBJ2-1, with no clear D. The germline V gene has CDR1 SEHNR and CDR2 FQNEAQ (reference sequence). V was pared by 3 bases and J by 7 bases, with 7 bases between. This CDR3 region has 12 residues. As DNA, the CDR3 is TGTGCCAGCAGCTTCGGAGATAATGAGCAGTTCTTC. Translation: CASSFGDNEQFF.